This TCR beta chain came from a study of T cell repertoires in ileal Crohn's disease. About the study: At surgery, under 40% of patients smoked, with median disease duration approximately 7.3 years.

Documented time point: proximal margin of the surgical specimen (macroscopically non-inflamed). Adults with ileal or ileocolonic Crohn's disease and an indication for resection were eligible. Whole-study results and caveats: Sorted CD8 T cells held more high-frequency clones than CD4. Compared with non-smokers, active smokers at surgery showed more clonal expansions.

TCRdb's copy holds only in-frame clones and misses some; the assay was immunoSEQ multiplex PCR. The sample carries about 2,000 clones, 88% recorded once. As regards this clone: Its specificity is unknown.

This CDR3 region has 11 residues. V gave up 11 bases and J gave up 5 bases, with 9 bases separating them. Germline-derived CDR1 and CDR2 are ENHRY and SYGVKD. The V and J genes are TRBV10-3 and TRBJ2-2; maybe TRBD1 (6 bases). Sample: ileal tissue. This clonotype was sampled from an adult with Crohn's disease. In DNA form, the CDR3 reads TGTGCCCTGAGGGGGACCGGGGAGCTGTTTTTT. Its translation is CALRGTGELFF.